Sequencing of this TCR beta chain was carried out in a study of blood T cell repertoires in COVID-19. Germline V gene sequence: CDR1 MNHEY, CDR2 SMNVEV (reference sequence). V shed 3 bases, J shed 3 bases, and the junction held 2 bases outside the gene matches. This CDR3 spans 14 amino acids. Symptom resolution, clearance, or two negative PCRs marked the recovered donors of Cohort 3. Generated by immunoSEQ multiplex PCR, the TCRdb table keeps only in-frame clones and is missing some. This sample has around 330,000 clones; over 80% occur once, and the top ten carry about 8.9%. The rearrangement uses TRBV27 and TRBJ2-1, with TRBD2 matching over 7 bases. Sequenced input: PBMCs or T cells enriched from blood (not recorded which). This sequence originates from a woman in her late teens or twenties who had recovered from COVID-19. The CDR3 DNA is TGTGCCAGCAGTTTCAGCGGGGTCTACAATGAGCAGTTCTTC. It specifies CASSFSGVYNEQFF.